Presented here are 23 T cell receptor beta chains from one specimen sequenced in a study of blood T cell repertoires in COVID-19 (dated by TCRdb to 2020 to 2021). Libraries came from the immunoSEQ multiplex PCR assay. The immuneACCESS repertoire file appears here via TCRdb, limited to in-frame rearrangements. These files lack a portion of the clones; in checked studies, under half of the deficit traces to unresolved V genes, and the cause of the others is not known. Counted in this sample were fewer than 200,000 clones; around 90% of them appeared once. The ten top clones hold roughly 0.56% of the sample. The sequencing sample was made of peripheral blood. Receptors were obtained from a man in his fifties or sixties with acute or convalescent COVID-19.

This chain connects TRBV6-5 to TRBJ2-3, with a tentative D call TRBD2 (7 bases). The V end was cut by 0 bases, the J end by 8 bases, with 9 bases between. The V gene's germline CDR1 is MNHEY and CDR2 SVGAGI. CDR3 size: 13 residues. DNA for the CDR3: TGTGCCAGCAGTTACTCGAGGGGGGGTACGCAGTATTTT. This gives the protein CASSYSRGGTQYF.

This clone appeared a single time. Here the CDR3 DNA reads TGTGCCAGCAGCTTAGACAGAAGCACAGATACGCAGTATTTT. The encoded protein is CASSLDRSTDTQYF. The rearrangement uses TRBV7-2 and TRBJ2-3; D not resolved. Germline-derived CDR1 and CDR2 are SGHTA and FQGNSA. Between the trimmed V and J ends, which lost 1 base and 0 bases, there was a span of 5 bases. This CDR3 region has 14 residues.

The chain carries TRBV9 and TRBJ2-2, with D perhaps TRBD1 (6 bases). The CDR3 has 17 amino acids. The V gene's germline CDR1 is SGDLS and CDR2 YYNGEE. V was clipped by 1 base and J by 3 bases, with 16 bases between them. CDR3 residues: CASSVSEAQGDTGELFF. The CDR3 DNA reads TGTGCCAGCAGCGTAAGTGAGGCACAGGGAGACACCGGGGAGCTGTTTTTT.

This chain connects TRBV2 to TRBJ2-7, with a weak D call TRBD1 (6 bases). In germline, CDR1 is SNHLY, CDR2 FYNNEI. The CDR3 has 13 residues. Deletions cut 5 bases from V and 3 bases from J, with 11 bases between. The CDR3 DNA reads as TGTGCCAGCAGTCAAGGACAGATCTACGAGCAGTACTTC. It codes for CASSQGQIYEQYF.

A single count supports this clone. The CDR3 DNA is TGTGCCAGCAGCTTTATTTCGACTAGCTCCCAAGAGACCCAGTACTTC. This sequence encodes CASSFISTSSQETQYF. This chain joins TRBV7-9 and TRBJ2-5; TRBD2 matches at 7 bases. This CDR3 has 16 amino acids. From germline, CDR1 is SEHNR and CDR2 FQNEAQ (reference sequence). V lost 3 bases to trimming and J lost 1 base; unmatched junction nucleotides: 8.

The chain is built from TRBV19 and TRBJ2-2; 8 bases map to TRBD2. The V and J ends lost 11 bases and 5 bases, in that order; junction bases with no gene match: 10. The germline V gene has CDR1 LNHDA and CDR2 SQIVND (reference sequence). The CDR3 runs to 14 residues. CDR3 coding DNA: TGTGCCGCCTCCGGGACTAGTTTGACCGGGGAGCTGTTTTTT. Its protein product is CAASGTSLTGELFF. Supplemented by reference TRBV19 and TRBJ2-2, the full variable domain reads DGGITQSPKYLFRKEGQNVTLSCEQNLNHDAMYWYRQDPGQGLRLIYYSQIVNDFQKGDIAEGYSVSREKKESFPLTVTSAQKNPTAFYLCAASGTSLTGELFFGEGSRLTVL.

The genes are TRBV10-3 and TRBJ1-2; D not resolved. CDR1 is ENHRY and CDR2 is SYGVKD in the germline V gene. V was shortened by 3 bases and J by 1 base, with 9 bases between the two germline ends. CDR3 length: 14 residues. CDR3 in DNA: TGTGCCATCAGTGATCGCGGGAATAACTATGGCTACACCTTC. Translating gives CAISDRGNNYGYTF.

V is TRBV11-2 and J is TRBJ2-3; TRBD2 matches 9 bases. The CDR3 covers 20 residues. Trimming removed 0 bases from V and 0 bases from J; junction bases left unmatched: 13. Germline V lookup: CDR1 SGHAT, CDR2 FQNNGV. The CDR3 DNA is TGTGCCAGCAGCTTAGAATGGGGGGAGCTAGCGGGAACTAGCACAGATACGCAGTATTTT. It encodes CASSLEWGELAGTSTDTQYF. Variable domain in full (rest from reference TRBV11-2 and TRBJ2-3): EAGVAQSPRYKIIEKRQSVAFWCNPISGHATLYWYQQILGQGPKLLIQFQNNGVVDDSQLPKDRFSAERLKGVDSTLKIQPAKLEDSAVYLCASSLEWGELAGTSTDTQYFGPGTRLTVL.

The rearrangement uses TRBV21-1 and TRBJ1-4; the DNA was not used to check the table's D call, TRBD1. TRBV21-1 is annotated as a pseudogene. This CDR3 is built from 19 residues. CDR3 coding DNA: TGTGCCAGCAGGATCAAGACAGGGTTGGAATTCGGAGCTAATGAAAAACTGTTTTTT. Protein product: CASRIKTGLEFGANEKLFF.

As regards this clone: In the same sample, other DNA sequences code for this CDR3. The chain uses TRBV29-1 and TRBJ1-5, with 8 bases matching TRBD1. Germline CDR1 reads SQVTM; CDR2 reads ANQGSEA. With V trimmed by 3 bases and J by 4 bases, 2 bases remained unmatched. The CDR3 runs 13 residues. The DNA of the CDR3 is TGCAGCGTTGATACAGGGGGGAATCAGCCCCAGCATTTT. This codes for CSVDTGGNQPQHF.

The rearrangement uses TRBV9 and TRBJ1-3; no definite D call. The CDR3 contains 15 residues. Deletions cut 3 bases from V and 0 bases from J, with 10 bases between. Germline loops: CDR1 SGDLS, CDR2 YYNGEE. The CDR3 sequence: CASSALGLSGNTIYF. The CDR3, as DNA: TGTGCCAGCAGCGCCCTTGGACTCTCTGGAAACACCATATATTTT. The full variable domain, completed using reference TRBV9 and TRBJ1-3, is DSGVTQTPKHLITATGQRVTLRCSPRSGDLSVYWYQQSLDQGLQFLIQYYNGEERAKGNILERFSAQQFPDLHSELNLSSLELGDSALYFCASSALGLSGNTIYFGEGSWLTVV.

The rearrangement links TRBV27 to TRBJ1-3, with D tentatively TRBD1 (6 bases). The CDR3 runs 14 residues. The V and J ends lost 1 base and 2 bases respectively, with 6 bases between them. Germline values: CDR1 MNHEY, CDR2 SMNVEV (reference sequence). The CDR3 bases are TGTGCCAGCAGTTTATGGGGGCCTGGAAACACCATATATTTT. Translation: CASSLWGPGNTIYF.

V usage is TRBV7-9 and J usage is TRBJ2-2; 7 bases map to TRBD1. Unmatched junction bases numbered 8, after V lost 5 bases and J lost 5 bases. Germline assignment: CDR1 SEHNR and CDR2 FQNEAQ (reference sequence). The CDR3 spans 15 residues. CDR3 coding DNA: TGTGCCAGCAGCCACGTGGGGACAGTTACCGGGGAGCTGTTTTTT. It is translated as CASSHVGTVTGELFF. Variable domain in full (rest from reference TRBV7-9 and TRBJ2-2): DTGVSQNPRHKITKRGQNVTFRCDPISEHNRLYWYRQTLGQGPEFLTYFQNEAQLEKSRLLSDRFSAERPKGSFSTLEIQRTEQGDSAMYLCASSHVGTVTGELFFGEGSRLTVL.

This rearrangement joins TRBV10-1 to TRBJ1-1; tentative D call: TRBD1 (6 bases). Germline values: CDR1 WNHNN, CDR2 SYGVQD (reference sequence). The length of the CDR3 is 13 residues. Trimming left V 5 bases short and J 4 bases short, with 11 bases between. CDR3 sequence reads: CASSLTGPTEAFF. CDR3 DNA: TGCGCCAGCAGTCTTACAGGGCCCACTGAAGCTTTCTTT.

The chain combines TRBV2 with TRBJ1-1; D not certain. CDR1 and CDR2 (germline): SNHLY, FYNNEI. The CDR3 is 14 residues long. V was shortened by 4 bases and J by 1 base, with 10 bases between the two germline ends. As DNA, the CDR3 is TGTGCCAGCAGTGTCGGACTTACGAACACTGAAGCTTTCTTT. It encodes CASSVGLTNTEAFF.

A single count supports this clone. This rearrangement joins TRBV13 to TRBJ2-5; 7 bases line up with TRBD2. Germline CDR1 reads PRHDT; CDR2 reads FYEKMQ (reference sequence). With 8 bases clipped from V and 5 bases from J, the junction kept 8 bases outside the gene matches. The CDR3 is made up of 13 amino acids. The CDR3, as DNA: TGTGCCAGCGCCCGGACTAGTATGGAGACCCAGTACTTC. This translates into CASARTSMETQYF.

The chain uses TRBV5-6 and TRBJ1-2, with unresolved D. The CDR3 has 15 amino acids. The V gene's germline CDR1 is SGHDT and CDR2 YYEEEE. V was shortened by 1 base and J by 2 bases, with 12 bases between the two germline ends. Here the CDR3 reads CASSLTRWANYGYTF. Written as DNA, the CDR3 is TGTGCCAGCAGCTTGACTAGGTGGGCGAACTATGGCTACACCTTC.

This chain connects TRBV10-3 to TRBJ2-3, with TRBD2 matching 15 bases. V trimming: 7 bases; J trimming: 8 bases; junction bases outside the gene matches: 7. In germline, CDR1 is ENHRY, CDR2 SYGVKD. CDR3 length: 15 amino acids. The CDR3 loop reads CAITRTSGRDSTQYF. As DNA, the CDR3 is TGTGCCATCACCCGGACTAGCGGGAGGGACTCTACGCAGTATTTT.

CDR3 sequence (DNA): TGTGCCAGCAGCTTGGGGGTAGGCGGGGGGCCCTACGAGCAGTACGTC. It yields the protein CASSLGVGGGPYEQYV. This chain links TRBV7-9 with TRBJ2-7; the match to TRBD2 covers 8 bases. This CDR3 region has 16 residues. V shed 3 bases and J 2 bases; nucleotides not matched to a gene: 9. Germline V CDR1 and CDR2: SEHNR, FQNEAQ (reference sequence).

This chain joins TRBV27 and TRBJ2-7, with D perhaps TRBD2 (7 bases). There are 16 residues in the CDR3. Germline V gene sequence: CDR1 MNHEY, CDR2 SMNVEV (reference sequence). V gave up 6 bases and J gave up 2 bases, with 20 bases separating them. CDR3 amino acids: CASRLTGGGSTYEQYF. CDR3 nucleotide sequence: TGTGCCAGCAGGCTAACGGGGGGCGGGAGCACCTACGAGCAGTACTTC.

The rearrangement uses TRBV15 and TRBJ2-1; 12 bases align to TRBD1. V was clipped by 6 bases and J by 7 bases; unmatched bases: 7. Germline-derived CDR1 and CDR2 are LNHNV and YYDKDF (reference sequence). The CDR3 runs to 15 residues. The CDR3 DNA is TGTGCCACCAGGGCCGGGACAGGGGGCTCGAATGAGCAGTTCTTC. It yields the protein CATRAGTGGSNEQFF.

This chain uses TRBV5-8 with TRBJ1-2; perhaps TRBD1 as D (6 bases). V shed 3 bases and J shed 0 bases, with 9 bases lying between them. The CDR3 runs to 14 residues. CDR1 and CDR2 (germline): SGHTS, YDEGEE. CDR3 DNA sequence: TGTGCCAGCAGCTATAGGACAGCTAACTATGGCTACACCTTC. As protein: CASSYRTANYGYTF.

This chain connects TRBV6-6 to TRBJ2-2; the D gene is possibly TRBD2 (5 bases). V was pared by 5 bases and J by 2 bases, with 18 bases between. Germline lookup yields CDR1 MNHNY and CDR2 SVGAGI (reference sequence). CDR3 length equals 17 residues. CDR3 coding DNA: TGTGCCAGCAGTCCCACCTCCCTGCCTAGCAACACCGGGGAGCTGTTTTTT. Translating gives CASSPTSLPSNTGELFF.